What follows are 30 T cell receptor beta chains derived from one specimen sequenced in a study of CD8 T cells in Susac syndrome (dated by TCRdb to 2018 to 2020). The library was produced with the immunoSEQ multiplex PCR assay. RNA was extracted using the RNeasy kit, and about 0.45 to 1 ug of the RNA was reverse transcribed with random hexamers. The raw public reads went through TCRdb reprocessing: fastp at Q25, MiXCR clone calling, in-frame beta chains kept. Records with the same CDR3 protein are collapsed into one entry carrying the most frequent genes and DNA. Recorded for this sample are 200,000 or so distinct CDR3 sequences; 90% to 95% of them occurred a single time. Under 0.095% of the sample goes to the ten largest clones. The sequencing sample was made of CD4+ T cells from PBMCs. The receptors shown here come from a human donor with multiple sclerosis.

V gene TRBV11-1 combines with J gene TRBJ2-2; 13 nucleotides agree with TRBD2. The CDR3 has 21 amino acids. Germline assignment: CDR1 SGHAT and CDR2 FQDESV (reference sequence). Trimming took 5 bases from V and 1 from J; bases not matched to a gene: 16. The CDR3 nucleotides read TGTGCCAGCAGCCATGGACTAGCGGGAGAATTCCGATATAAGAACACCGGGGAGCTGTTTTTT. Translation: CASSHGLAGEFRYKNTGELFF.

This rearrangement joins TRBV6-6 to TRBJ1-1; 7 bases line up with TRBD1. Germline trimming cut 5 bases from V and 3 bases from J; bases unmatched to any gene: 6. CDR1 and CDR2 from the germline V gene are MNHNY and SVGAGI (reference sequence). The CDR3 sequence is 14 residues long. The chain's CDR3 is CASSPQGRDTEAFF. The CDR3 coding sequence is TGTGCCAGCAGTCCACAGGGGAGGGACACTGAAGCTTTCTTT.

V and J are TRBV19 and TRBJ1-2, with 7 positions matching TRBD1. V was clipped by 6 bases and J by 4 bases; unmatched bases: 8. The CDR3 consists of 14 residues. CDR1 and CDR2 from the germline V gene are LNHDA and SQIVND (reference sequence). The CDR3 here is CASSPTGNSYGYTF. In DNA form, the CDR3 reads TGTGCCAGTAGCCCGACAGGGAATAGCTATGGCTACACCTTC.

The rearrangement links TRBV30 to TRBJ2-7, with 12 bases matching TRBD1. With 1 base clipped from V and 6 bases from J, the junction kept 4 bases outside the gene matches. The germline CDR1 and CDR2 sequences are GTSNPN and SVGIG (reference sequence). CDR3 length: 14 residues. The CDR3 loop reads CAWSGGTGGAEQYF. The CDR3 nucleotides are TGTGCCTGGAGTGGGGGGACAGGGGGCGCCGAGCAGTACTTC.

The chain recombines TRBV20-1 with TRBJ2-2, with D unclear. The V end lost 0 bases, the J end lost 6 bases, and 8 bases lay between the germline ends. The CDR3 has 13 amino acids. CDR1 is DFQATT and CDR2 is SNEGSKA in the germline V gene (reference sequence). This CDR3 is CSARDPGPGELFF. The CDR3 nucleotides are TGCAGTGCTAGAGATCCGGGCCCCGGGGAGCTGTTTTTT.

This chain links TRBV7-2 with TRBJ2-5; a weak D match, TRBD2 (5 bases). CDR3 length: 14 residues. The V gene's germline CDR1 is SGHTA and CDR2 FQGNSA. Trimming removed 2 bases from V and 5 bases from J, with 12 bases in between. CDR3 sequence: CASSLNGVRETQYF. The CDR3 nucleotides are TGTGCCAGCAGCTTAAACGGGGTTCGGGAGACCCAGTACTTC.

This clonotype was recorded a few times. The V gene is TRBV20-1, the J gene TRBJ2-5; D gene uncertain. Germline V gene lookup returns CDR1 DFQATT and CDR2 SNEGSKA (reference sequence). V lost 6 bases and J 5 bases, leaving 10 bases between the germline ends. The CDR3 loop spans 11 amino acids. DNA for the CDR3: TGCAGTGCCCGGCTCGGGGAGACCCAGTACTTC. Translation gives CSARLGETQYF.

This rearrangement joins TRBV12-3 or TRBV12-4 to TRBJ2-1, with D uncertain. CDR3 size: 11 residues. V was cut by 2 bases and J by 13 bases, with 9 bases left in between. As DNA, the CDR3 is TGTGCCAGCAGTTTACAGGTAGAACAGTTCTTC. Amino acids: CASSLQVEQFF.

CDR3 sequence (DNA): TGCAGCGTGGCCCTCGTAAGGGGAACTGAAGCTTTCTTT. Amino acids: CSVALVRGTEAFF. The chain carries TRBV29-1 and TRBJ1-1; tentative D call: TRBD1 (5 bases). The CDR3 runs 13 residues. Germline-derived CDR1 and CDR2 are SQVTM and ANQGSEA. V was clipped by 6 bases and J by 5 bases, with 16 bases between them.

The DNA for the CDR3 is TGCAGTGCTAGAGATGTTCCCAGGGATGAGCAGTTCTTC. Protein: CSARDVPRDEQFF. The chain links TRBV20-1 to TRBJ2-1; tentative D call: TRBD1 (5 bases). V shed 0 bases and J shed 8 bases, with 11 bases lying between them. Germline CDR1 is DFQATT and CDR2 is SNEGSKA (reference sequence). The CDR3 is made up of 13 amino acids.

The chain links TRBV5-6 to TRBJ2-1; D perhaps matches TRBD2 (6 bases). This CDR3 is built from 15 residues. The V end was cut by 1 base, the J end by 0 bases, with 8 bases between. CDR1 SGHDT and CDR2 YYEEEE come from the germline V gene. The chain's CDR3 is CASSLRGTSYNEQFF. The CDR3 coding sequence is TGTGCCAGCAGCTTGCGCGGGACCTCCTACAATGAGCAGTTCTTC.

The genes are TRBV3-1 and TRBJ1-1; D is perhaps TRBD1 (5 bases). V dropped 4 bases and J dropped 5 bases, with 11 bases sitting between them. CDR1 is LGHDT and CDR2 is YNNKEL in the germline V gene (reference sequence). CDR3 length: 13 amino acids. CDR3 nucleotide sequence: TGTGCCAGCAGCCCCCGGGGGTGGACTGAAGCTTTCTTT. It yields the protein CASSPRGWTEAFF. Complete variable domain (other parts from reference TRBV3-1 and TRBJ1-1): DTAVSQTPKYLVTQMGNDKSIKCEQNLGHDTMYWYKQDSKKFLKIMFSYNNKELIINETVPNRFSPKSPDKAHLNLHINSLELGDSAVYFCASSPRGWTEAFFGQGTRLTVV.

The chain is built from TRBV6-1 and TRBJ1-1; tentatively, D is TRBD1 (6 bases). The V end was cut by 5 bases, the J end by 1 base, with 11 bases between. Germline lookup yields CDR1 MNHNS and CDR2 SASEGT. The CDR3 is 14 amino acids. The CDR3 region is CASSLYRENTEAFF. CDR3 nucleotide sequence: TGTGCCAGCAGTCTTTACAGGGAGAACACTGAAGCTTTCTTT.

The V and J genes are TRBV7-7 and TRBJ2-7, with D perhaps TRBD1 (6 bases). This CDR3 spans 14 amino acids. Trimming shortened V by 2 bases and J by 3 bases, and 11 bases separated the two germline ends. Per germline, CDR1 SSHAT and CDR2 FNYEAQ (reference sequence). The CDR3 DNA reads as TGTGCCAGCAGCTTAAAGACAGGTCGCTACGAGCAGTACTTC. It translates to CASSLKTGRYEQYF.

A single count supports this clonotype. Written as DNA, the CDR3 is TGTGCCACCAGGCCGACTGGGGTGGGCACAGATACGCAGTATTTT. Translated: CATRPTGVGTDTQYF. The V and J genes are TRBV15 and TRBJ2-3; D not resolved. This CDR3 contains 15 residues. V was trimmed by 6 bases and J by 1 base, leaving 14 bases between them. Germline lookup yields CDR1 LNHNV and CDR2 YYDKDF (reference sequence).

The gene calls are TRBV30 and TRBJ1-5; the D is unclear. V lost 0 bases to trimming and J lost 9 bases, with 15 bases between them. Per germline, CDR1 GTSNPN and CDR2 SVGIG (reference sequence). CDR3 length: 14 amino acids. The CDR3 DNA reads TGTGCCTGGAGTGTCCCTACCGTTGAAGGGCCCCAGCATTTT. Translation: CAWSVPTVEGPQHF.

The rearrangement joins TRBV5-1 to TRBJ2-2; TRBD1 matches at 8 bases. Germline values: CDR1 SGHRS, CDR2 YFSETQ. Trimming took 0 bases from V and 1 from J; bases not matched to a gene: 2. CDR3 length: 16 amino acids. CDR3 sequence: CASSLVGQGNTGELFF. In DNA, the CDR3 is TGCGCCAGCAGCTTGGTCGGACAGGGGAACACCGGGGAGCTGTTTTTT.

In this sample, this clonotype turned up once. The gene calls are TRBV5-1 and TRBJ2-7; TRBD1 might be the D (6 bases). The germline CDR1 and CDR2 sequences are SGHRS and YFSETQ. Trimming removed 5 bases at V and 6 bases at J, with 9 bases between. This CDR3 region has 11 residues. The chain's CDR3 is CASRQGSEQYF. CDR3 DNA sequence: TGCGCCAGCAGACAGGGTTCCGAGCAGTACTTC.

J is TRBJ1-1 and V is TRBV14, with D hard to call. V was cut by 2 bases and J by 3 bases, with 7 bases left in between. The germline CDR1 and CDR2 sequences are SGHDN and FVKESK. This CDR3 contains 13 residues. DNA of the CDR3: TGTGCCAGCAGCCAACTGCGGGACACTGAAGCTTTCTTT. Translating gives CASSQLRDTEAFF.

The chain couples TRBV14 to TRBJ2-3; 10 bases are shared with TRBD1. The CDR3 loop spans 15 amino acids. Per the germline V gene, CDR1 is SGHDN and CDR2 is FVKESK. J lost 7 bases, V lost 7 bases, and 11 bases had no gene match. DNA of the CDR3: TGTGCCAGCACTCCGGGACAGGGGACGGCTAATACGCAGTATTTT. It translates to CASTPGQGTANTQYF.

The sample holds one count of this clonotype. The chain carries TRBV29-1 and TRBJ2-5, with 8 nucleotides matching TRBD1. CDR3 length equals 13 residues. After removal of 3 bases from V and 2 bases from J, the junction contained 2 bases not matched to a gene. The germline V gene has CDR1 SQVTM and CDR2 ANQGSEA. The chain's CDR3 is CSVDRGLQETQYF. The CDR3 nucleotides read TGCAGCGTTGACAGGGGGCTTCAAGAGACCCAGTACTTC.

The chain couples TRBV30 to TRBJ1-2; D might be TRBD1 (5 bases). The CDR3 loop spans 13 amino acids. V shed 7 bases and J shed 8 bases, with 20 bases lying between them. Germline V gives CDR1 GTSNPN, CDR2 SVGIG (reference sequence). This CDR3 is CASQGREILGYTF. The CDR3 DNA sequence: TGTGCCTCCCAGGGCAGGGAAATATTGGGCTACACCTTC. The full variable domain, with the rest looked up from reference TRBV30 and TRBJ1-2, is SQTIHQWPATLVQPVGSPLSLECTVEGTSNPNLYWYRQAAGRGLQLLFYSVGIGQISSEVPQNLSASRPQDRQFILSSKKLLLSDSGFYLCASQGREILGYTFGSGTRLTVV.

V and J are TRBV3-1 and TRBJ1-2; D not certain. Deletions cut 4 bases from V and 4 bases from J, with 10 bases between. Germline V gives CDR1 LGHDT, CDR2 YNNKEL (reference sequence). This CDR3 has 13 amino acids. CDR3 DNA sequence: TGTGCCAGCAGCCCCGGGGTACTCTATGGCTACACCTTC. Residues: CASSPGVLYGYTF.

The J gene is TRBJ2-5, the V gene TRBV28, with TRBD2 matching 11 bases. Looked up from germline, CDR1 is MDHEN and CDR2 is SYDVKM. The CDR3 consists of 15 residues. The V gene end was trimmed by 5 bases and the J gene end by 5 bases; junction bases not matched to a gene: 7. The CDR3 DNA reads as TGTGCCAGCAGTCTCTCGGGACTAGCGGTGGAGACCCAGTACTTC. Protein sequence: CASSLSGLAVETQYF.

The chain couples TRBV5-6 to TRBJ2-3; D is unclear. V dropped 0 bases and J dropped 6 bases, with 11 bases sitting between them. Germline CDR1 is SGHDT and CDR2 is YYEEEE. The CDR3 sequence is 14 residues long. As DNA, the CDR3 is TGTGCCAGCAGCTTGGCCACGGTGCGGGATACGCAGTATTTT. Amino acids: CASSLATVRDTQYF.

The chain recombines TRBV7-3 with TRBJ1-1; 7 bases match TRBD1. CDR3 size: 13 residues. V trimming: 5 bases; J trimming: 5 bases; junction bases outside the gene matches: 5. Looked up from germline, CDR1 is SGHTA and CDR2 is FQGTGA. CDR3 sequence: CASSKYRGTEAFF. In DNA, the CDR3 is TGTGCCAGCAGCAAATACAGGGGAACTGAAGCTTTCTTT.

V gene TRBV2 combines with J gene TRBJ1-2; 9 nucleotides match TRBD1. V trimming: 6 bases; J trimming: 8 bases; junction bases outside the gene matches: 10. The CDR3 runs 14 residues. The germline V gene encodes CDR1 SNHLY and CDR2 FYNNEI. CDR3 region: CASRRTGEAGGYTF. DNA of the CDR3: TGTGCCAGCAGGAGGACAGGGGAGGCGGGCGGCTACACCTTC. Using reference TRBV2 and TRBJ1-2 for the parts outside the CDR3, the full variable domain is EPEVTQTPSHQVTQMGQEVILRCVPISNHLYFYWYRQILGQKVEFLVSFYNNEISEKSEIFDDQFSVERPDGSNFTLKIRSTKLEDSAMYFCASRRTGEAGGYTFGSGTRLTVV.

The chain couples TRBV5-4 to TRBJ2-3; D possibly matches TRBD1 or TRBD2 (5 bases each). Germline V gene sequence: CDR1 SGHNT, CDR2 YYREEE (reference sequence). The CDR3 runs to 14 residues. Deletions cut 3 bases from V and 8 bases from J, with 16 bases between. CDR3 sequence reads: CASSWVGTEGTQYF. CDR3 sequence (DNA): TGTGCCAGCAGCTGGGTAGGGACGGAAGGTACGCAGTATTTT.

The chain uses TRBV12-3 or TRBV12-4 and TRBJ2-1, with no clear D. The CDR3 has 16 residues. V was trimmed by 5 bases and J by 8 bases, leaving 22 bases between them. CDR3 sequence (DNA): TGTGCCAGCAGTCGAAGAGAGTGGCAGTTTCGGCATGAGCAGTTCTTC. This codes for CASSRREWQFRHEQFF.

The rearrangement uses TRBV5-1 and TRBJ2-3, with D hard to call. V was shortened by 5 bases and J by 2 bases, with 12 bases between the two germline ends. Germline assignment: CDR1 SGHRS and CDR2 YFSETQ. The CDR3 runs to 14 residues. The CDR3 sequence: CASRGRTYTDTQYF. The CDR3 coding sequence is TGCGCCAGCAGAGGAAGGACCTACACAGATACGCAGTATTTT.